One sample yielded the 21 T cell receptor beta chains listed below, sequenced in a study of blood T cells in healthy people across ages. Alongside a J-beta primer mix, a sample-barcoded 5' primer served in a second PCR lasting about 7 to 11 cycles. From the 5' RACE reads, TCRdb called clonotypes with MiXCR, one entry per CDR3 protein. This table has 1.5 million to 2 million distinct CDR3 sequences, roughly 27% appearing once. What was sequenced was blood. These receptor sequences come from a woman aged 25 to 39 in good health.

This chain links TRBV2 with TRBJ1-5, with D tentatively TRBD1 (6 bases). From germline, CDR1 is SNHLY and CDR2 FYNNEI. The germline V and J ends were trimmed by 5 bases and 6 bases, with 14 bases remaining between them. This CDR3 region has 14 residues. CDR3 loop: CASSLQGGRQPQHF. Written as DNA, the CDR3 is TGTGCCAGCAGTTTACAGGGCGGGCGTCAGCCCCAGCATTTT.

The genes are TRBV27 and TRBJ2-5; 10 bases agree with TRBD1. The last part of the DNA fits TRBJ2-7 better; the J call may be wrong. CDR1 MNHEY and CDR2 SMNVEV come from the germline V gene (reference sequence). This CDR3 comprises 14 residues. This CDR3 reads CASNPTGGQGEQYF. The CDR3 region has the DNA TGTGCCAGCAATCCGACAGGGGGCCAAGGCGAGCAGTACTTC.

The V gene is TRBV12-3 or TRBV12-4, the J gene TRBJ2-5; TRBD1 agrees at 7 bases. V lost 7 bases, J lost 12 bases, and 14 bases stayed unmatched. This CDR3 has 13 amino acids. CDR3 region: CASKAGGVSREYF. For the CDR3, the DNA is TGTGCCAGCAAAGCAGGGGGAGTCAGTCGGGAGTACTTC.

This clonotype showed up just once. This chain joins TRBV4-1 and TRBJ1-3, with D maybe TRBD1 (5 bases). Per the germline V gene, CDR1 is MGHRA and CDR2 is YSYEKL. CDR3 size: 16 residues. The V gene lost 3 bases and the J gene lost 2 bases, with 14 bases spanning the gap. The CDR3 protein is CASSQGGPGAGNTIYF. The DNA of the CDR3 is TGCGCCAGCAGCCAGGGGGGTCCGGGGGCTGGAAACACCATATATTTT.

This clonotype has a handful of counts. This may be a read error, as it is one base from a much larger clone. The chain combines TRBV20-1 with TRBJ2-1; D is ambiguous. With 1 base removed from V and 6 bases from J, the gap between germline ends came to 10 bases. The CDR3 spans 13 residues. CDR1 is DFQATT and CDR2 is SNEGSKA in the germline V gene (reference sequence). The CDR3 spells CSARGYPGNEQFF. CDR3 coding DNA: TGCAGTGCTAGAGGTTACCCCGGCAATGAGCAGTTCTTC.

This chain connects TRBV11-2 to TRBJ2-2; a possible D gene is TRBD1 (6 bases). The germline V gene encodes CDR1 SGHAT and CDR2 FQNNGV. V shed 3 bases and J shed 2 bases, with 10 bases lying between them. The CDR3 covers 15 residues. For the CDR3, the DNA is TGTGCCAGCAGCTTGAGCAGGGGCAACACCGGGGAGCTGTTTTTT. Amino acid sequence: CASSLSRGNTGELFF.

The rearrangement links TRBV28 to TRBJ2-4; D possibly matches TRBD1 or TRBD2 (6 bases each). The CDR3 loop spans 15 amino acids. V was pared by 6 bases and J by 13 bases, with 25 bases between. The germline V gene has CDR1 MDHEN and CDR2 SYDVKM. The CDR3 protein is CASSSSGAGAREQYF. The CDR3 coding sequence is TGTGCCAGCAGCTCATCCGGGGCAGGGGCTCGGGAGCAGTACTTC.

This clonotype was recorded at least ten times. This sequence joins TRBV12-3 or TRBV12-4 and TRBJ2-1; the D is unclear. V was clipped by 2 bases and J by 10 bases, with 9 bases between them. This CDR3 is 12 amino acids long. CDR3 in DNA: TGTGCCAGCAGTTTAATCGGCGGAGAGCAGTTCTTC. This encodes CASSLIGGEQFF.

This clonotype occurred a few times. This chain links TRBV6-2 or TRBV6-3 with TRBJ2-3; D could derive from TRBD1 or TRBD2 (6 bases each). The CDR3 contains 14 residues. Germline assignment: CDR1 MNHEY and CDR2 SVGEGT. V lost 10 bases to trimming and J lost 2 bases, with 16 bases between them. For the CDR3, the DNA is TGTGCCACCAGAGGGGGGACCTACACAGATACGCAGTATTTT. It is translated as CATRGGTYTDTQYF.

This clonotype has a count of ten or more. The chain carries TRBV11-2 and TRBJ2-7; the D gene is possibly TRBD2 (5 bases). Deletions cut 3 bases from V and 5 bases from J, with 14 bases between. CDR3 length: 14 amino acids. Germline loops: CDR1 SGHAT, CDR2 FQNNGV. CDR3: CASSLRAVANEQYF. CDR3 sequence (DNA): TGTGCCAGCAGCTTGAGGGCAGTCGCGAACGAGCAGTACTTC. Together with reference TRBV11-2 and TRBJ2-7, the CDR3 gives the full variable domain: EAGVAQSPRYKIIEKRQSVAFWCNPISGHATLYWYQQILGQGPKLLIQFQNNGVVDDSQLPKDRFSAERLKGVDSTLKIQPAKLEDSAVYLCASSLRAVANEQYFGPGTRLTVT.

This clonotype was detected only a few times. The chain employs TRBV4-3 and TRBJ2-7; 10 nucleotides line up with TRBD1. With V trimmed by 2 bases and J by 5 bases, 12 bases remained unmatched. The CDR3 is 17 amino acids. The germline gives CDR1 LGHNA, CDR2 YSLEER. In nucleotides, the CDR3 is TGCGCCAGCAGCCAAACATTGCCCGGGACAGGGGAACACGAGCAGTACTTC. The encoded protein is CASSQTLPGTGEHEQYF.

There are a few counts of this clonotype. One end of the junction is discordant with germline, which a read error may explain. The DNA of the CDR3 is TGTGCCAGCACCCCCCGAGGCTATGGTTACACCTTC. Its protein is CASTPRGYGYTF. V is TRBV7-9 and J is TRBJ1-2; D gene uncertain. Germline V lookup: CDR1 SEHNR, CDR2 FQNEAQ (reference sequence). The CDR3 consists of 12 residues.

This clonotype was observed a handful of times. DNA of the CDR3: TGTGCCATCAGTTCCCGTGCGAGCACAGATACGCAGTATTTT. Its translation: CAISSRASTDTQYF. This chain connects TRBV10-3 to TRBJ2-3; D remains unclear. Trimming took off 5 bases at V and 0 bases at J, with 9 bases between the two ends. Germline V lookup: CDR1 ENHRY, CDR2 SYGVKD. The CDR3 totals 14 residues.

To note about this clonotype: A much larger clone is a single base away; this may be a read error. The V call is TRBV20-1, the J call TRBJ2-5; D remains ambiguous. This CDR3 is built from 11 residues. CDR1 and CDR2 from the germline V gene are DFQATT and SNEGSKA (reference sequence). The CDR3 protein is CRPRYQETQYF. Written as DNA, the CDR3 is TGCAGGCCACGATACCAAGAGACCCAGTACTTC.

This chain connects TRBV7-9 to TRBJ1-2, with TRBD1 matching 8 bases. This CDR3 region has 15 residues. V lost 1 base and J lost 6; bases outside the gene matches: 7. The V gene's germline CDR1 is SEHNR and CDR2 FQNEAQ (reference sequence). Here the CDR3 reads CASSLEYRGLDGYTF. In nucleotides, the CDR3 is TGTGCCAGCAGCTTAGAATACAGGGGGTTGGATGGCTACACCTTC.

This clonotype came up many times. The gene calls are TRBV18 and TRBJ2-5; D gene ambiguous. This CDR3 has 14 residues. Germline loops: CDR1 KGHSH, CDR2 LQKENI. The V gene lost 0 bases and the J gene lost 4 bases, with 9 bases spanning the gap. The CDR3 sequence: CASSPPSRGETQYF. CDR3 DNA sequence: TGTGCCAGCTCACCACCGAGTAGAGGAGAGACCCAGTACTTC.

This chain links TRBV12-3 or TRBV12-4 with TRBJ2-3; 7 bases align to TRBD2. This CDR3 contains 15 residues. V lost 7 bases and J lost 6; bases outside the gene matches: 13. The CDR3 is CASIPSGTLGDTQYF. DNA of the CDR3: TGTGCCAGCATCCCGAGCGGGACCTTGGGGGATACGCAGTATTTT.

This clonotype was detected a few times. V is TRBV5-4 and J is TRBJ2-6; D may be TRBD2 (6 bases). This CDR3 has 18 amino acids. With 2 bases removed from V and 0 bases from J, the gap between germline ends came to 15 bases. Germline V gene lookup returns CDR1 SGHNT and CDR2 YYREEE (reference sequence). The CDR3 sequence: CASSFVKGRSSGANVLTF. The CDR3 DNA sequence: TGTGCCAGCAGCTTCGTAAAGGGGAGGAGCTCTGGGGCCAACGTCCTGACTTTC.

This clonotype was observed once. The rearrangement uses TRBV6-5 and TRBJ2-1; 8 positions agree with TRBD2. Germline V gives CDR1 MNHEY, CDR2 SVGAGI. This CDR3 is 18 amino acids long. The V and J ends lost 2 bases and 4 bases, in that order; junction bases with no gene match: 13. Written as DNA, the CDR3 is TGTGCCAGCAGTTACGGACTATCGGGAGGGCCTAAGTACAATGAGCAGTTCTTC. Translating gives CASSYGLSGGPKYNEQFF.

The sample holds a few counts of this clonotype. V is TRBV28 and J is TRBJ2-7, with 7 bases identical to TRBD1. Germline CDR1 and CDR2: MDHEN and SYDVKM. V shed 2 bases and J 3 bases; nucleotides not matched to a gene: 13. This CDR3 is 17 amino acids long. For the CDR3, the DNA is TGTGCCAGCAGTTTAATGGCAGGGGGAGTTAGTGGCTACGAGCAGTACTTC. This encodes CASSLMAGGVSGYEQYF.

The sample holds many counts of this clonotype. The chain combines TRBV7-9 with TRBJ2-5, with D unclear. Germline values: CDR1 SEHNR, CDR2 FQNEAQ (reference sequence). Trimming stripped 0 bases from V and 0 bases from J, with 11 bases between. The CDR3 has 16 amino acids. CDR3 nucleotides: TGTGCCAGCAGCTTAGCGCACTTAGTGGACCAAGAGACCCAGTACTTC. This gives the protein CASSLAHLVDQETQYF.